The source of this T cell receptor beta chain is a study of T-cell memory formation after mild COVID-19. TCRdb itself ran the 5' RACE reads through MiXCR, one entry per CDR3 protein. The sample holds around 100,000 distinct CDR3 sequences; about a fifth are singletons and the top ten take around 40%. This clonotype was detected only a few times. The sample was PBMCs or a T cell subset sorted from them (not recorded which). This clonotype originated in a man aged 18 to 29 who had mild COVID-19 (a few samples of this study predate the infection). Cell type and time point are not known.

In nucleotides, the CDR3 is TGTGCCAGCAGCCAAACCCCCCCGGGGCTAGCCAAAAACATTCAGTACTTC. This sequence encodes CASSQTPPGLAKNIQYF. The chain carries TRBV16 and TRBJ2-4; D tentatively reads TRBD1 or TRBD2 (5 bases each). The CDR3 length is 17 residues. The V gene lost 2 bases and the J gene lost 0 bases, with 14 bases spanning the gap. Germline V gene data show CDR1 as KGHSY and CDR2 as FQNENV.